The sequence of this TCR beta chain was determined in a study of blood T cell repertoires in COVID-19. Study overall: PBMCs, B-cell-depleted T cells, or T cells were the source of the cDNA or gDNA that made up the material.

Per the authors' pipeline: Amplification of reference gene primers was used by the study to estimate nucleated cell counts. Using immunoSEQ multiplex PCR, the repertoire was profiled, and TCRdb retains in-frame clones only, with some absent. Clone size and the V and J calls come from that table; the DNA yielded D and trimming. The sample lists approximately 59,000 clones, approximately 78% seen once, with 15% to 19% in the top ten. The V gene's germline CDR1 is LNHDA and CDR2 SQIVND (reference sequence). The CDR3 is made up of 14 amino acids. After removal of 3 bases from V and 5 bases from J, the junction contained 6 bases not matched to a gene.

This chain joins TRBV19 and TRBJ2-7; TRBD1 aligns across 8 bases. The material sequenced was peripheral blood. This sequence originates from a man older than 75 with acute or convalescent COVID-19. CDR3 in DNA: TGTGCCAGTAGTATTCGGACAGGGTACCACGAGCAGTACTTC. This codes for CASSIRTGYHEQYF.